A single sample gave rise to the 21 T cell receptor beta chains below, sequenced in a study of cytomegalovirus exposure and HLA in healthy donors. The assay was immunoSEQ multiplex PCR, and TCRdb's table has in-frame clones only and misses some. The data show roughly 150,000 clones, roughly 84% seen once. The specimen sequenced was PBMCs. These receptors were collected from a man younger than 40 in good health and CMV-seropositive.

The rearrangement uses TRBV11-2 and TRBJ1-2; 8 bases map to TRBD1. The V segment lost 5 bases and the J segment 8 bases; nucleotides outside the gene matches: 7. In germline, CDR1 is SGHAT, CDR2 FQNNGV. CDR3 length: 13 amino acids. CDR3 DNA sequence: TGTGCCAGCAGCATCGGACAGGGAGGCGGCTACACCTTC. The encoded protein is CASSIGQGGGYTF. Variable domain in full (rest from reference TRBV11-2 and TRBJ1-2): EAGVAQSPRYKIIEKRQSVAFWCNPISGHATLYWYQQILGQGPKLLIQFQNNGVVDDSQLPKDRFSAERLKGVDSTLKIQPAKLEDSAVYLCASSIGQGGGYTFGSGTRLTVV.

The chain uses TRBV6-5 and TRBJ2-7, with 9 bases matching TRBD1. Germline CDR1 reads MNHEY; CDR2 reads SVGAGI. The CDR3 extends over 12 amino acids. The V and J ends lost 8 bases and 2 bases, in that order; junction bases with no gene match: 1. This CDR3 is CASGTGPYEQYF. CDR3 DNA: TGTGCCAGCGGGACAGGGCCCTACGAGCAGTACTTC.

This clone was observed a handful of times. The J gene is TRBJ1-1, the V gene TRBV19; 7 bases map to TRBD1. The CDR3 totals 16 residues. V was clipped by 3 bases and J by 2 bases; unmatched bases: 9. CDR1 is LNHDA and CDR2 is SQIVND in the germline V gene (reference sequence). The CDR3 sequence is CASSMTDRPLNTEAFF. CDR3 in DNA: TGTGCCAGTAGTATGACGGACAGGCCATTAAACACTGAAGCTTTCTTT.

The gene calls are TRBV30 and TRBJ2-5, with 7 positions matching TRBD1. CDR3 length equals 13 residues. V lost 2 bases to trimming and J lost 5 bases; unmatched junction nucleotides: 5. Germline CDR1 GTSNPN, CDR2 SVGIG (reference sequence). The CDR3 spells CAWSKQGIETQYF. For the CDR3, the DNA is TGTGCCTGGAGTAAACAGGGGATCGAGACCCAGTACTTC. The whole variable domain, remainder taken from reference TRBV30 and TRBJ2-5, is SQTIHQWPATLVQPVGSPLSLECTVEGTSNPNLYWYRQAAGRGLQLLFYSVGIGQISSEVPQNLSASRPQDRQFILSSKKLLLSDSGFYLCAWSKQGIETQYFGPGTRLLVL.

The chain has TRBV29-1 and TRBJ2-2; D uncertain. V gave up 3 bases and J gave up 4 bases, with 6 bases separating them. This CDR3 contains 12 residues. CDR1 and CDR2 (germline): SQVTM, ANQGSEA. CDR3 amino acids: CSVERGTGELFF. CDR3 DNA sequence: TGCAGCGTTGAGCGCGGCACCGGGGAGCTGTTTTTT.

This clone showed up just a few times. CDR3 nucleotide sequence: TGTGCCAGCAGCCGTGGGGACTCGAGCTCCTACGAGCAGTACTTC. It yields the protein CASSRGDSSSYEQYF. The chain couples TRBV5-5 to TRBJ2-7; D is perhaps TRBD2 (6 bases). The CDR3 sequence is 15 residues long. Looked up from germline, CDR1 is SGHKS and CDR2 is YYEKEE (reference sequence). V was cut by 4 bases and J by 0 bases, with 14 bases left in between.

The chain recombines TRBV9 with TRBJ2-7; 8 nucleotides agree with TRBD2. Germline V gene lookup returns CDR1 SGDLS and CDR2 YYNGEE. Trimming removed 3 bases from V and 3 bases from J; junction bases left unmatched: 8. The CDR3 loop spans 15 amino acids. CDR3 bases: TGTGCCAGCAGCGCCTCGGGACTAGTAGGCTACGAGCAGTACTTC. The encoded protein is CASSASGLVGYEQYF. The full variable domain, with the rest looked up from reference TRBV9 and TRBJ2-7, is DSGVTQTPKHLITATGQRVTLRCSPRSGDLSVYWYQQSLDQGLQFLIQYYNGEERAKGNILERFSAQQFPDLHSELNLSSLELGDSALYFCASSASGLVGYEQYFGPGTRLTVT.

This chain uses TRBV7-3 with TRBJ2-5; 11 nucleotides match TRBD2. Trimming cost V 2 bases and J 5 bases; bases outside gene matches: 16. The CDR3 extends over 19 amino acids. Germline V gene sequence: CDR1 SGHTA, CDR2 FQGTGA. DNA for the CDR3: TGTGCCAGCAGCTTACAAGGACTAGCGGGCGCCGGATGGGGTGAGACCCAGTACTTC. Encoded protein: CASSLQGLAGAGWGETQYF. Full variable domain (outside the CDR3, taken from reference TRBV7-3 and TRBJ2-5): GAGVSQTPSNKVTEKGKYVELRCDPISGHTALYWYRQSLGQGPEFLIYFQGTGAADDSGLPNDRFFAVRPEGSVSTLKIQRTERGDSAVYLCASSLQGLAGAGWGETQYFGPGTRLLVL.

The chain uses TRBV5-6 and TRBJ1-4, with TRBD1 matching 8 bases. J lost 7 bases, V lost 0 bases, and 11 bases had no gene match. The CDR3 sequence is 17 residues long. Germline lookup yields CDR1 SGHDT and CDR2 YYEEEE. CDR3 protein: CASSLGDRIIWGEKLFF. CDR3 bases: TGTGCCAGCAGCTTGGGGGACAGGATAATCTGGGGTGAAAAACTGTTTTTT.

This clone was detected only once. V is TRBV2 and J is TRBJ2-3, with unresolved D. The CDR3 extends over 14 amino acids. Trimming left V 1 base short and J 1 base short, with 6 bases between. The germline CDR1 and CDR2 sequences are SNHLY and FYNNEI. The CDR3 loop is CASSEGRGTDTQYF. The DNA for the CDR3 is TGTGCCAGCAGTGAAGGTCGGGGCACAGATACGCAGTATTTT.

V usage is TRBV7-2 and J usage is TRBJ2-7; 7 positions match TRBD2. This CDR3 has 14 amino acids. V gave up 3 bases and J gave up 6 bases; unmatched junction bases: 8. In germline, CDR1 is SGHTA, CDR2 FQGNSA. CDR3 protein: CASSFFGGDGEQYF. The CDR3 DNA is TGTGCCAGCAGCTTTTTTGGGGGGGATGGCGAGCAGTACTTC. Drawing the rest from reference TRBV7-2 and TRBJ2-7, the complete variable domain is GAGVSQSPSNKVTEKGKDVELRCDPISGHTALYWYRQSLGQGLEFLIYFQGNSAPDKSGLPSDRFSAERTGGSVSTLTIQRTQQEDSAVYLCASSFFGGDGEQYFGPGTRLTVT.

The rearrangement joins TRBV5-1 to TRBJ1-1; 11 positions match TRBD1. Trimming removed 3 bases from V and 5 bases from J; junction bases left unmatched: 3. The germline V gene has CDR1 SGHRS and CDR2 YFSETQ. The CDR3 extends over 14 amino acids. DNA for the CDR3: TGCGCCAGCAGCTCCGGGACAGGGGGGACTGAAGCTTTCTTT. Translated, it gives CASSSGTGGTEAFF.

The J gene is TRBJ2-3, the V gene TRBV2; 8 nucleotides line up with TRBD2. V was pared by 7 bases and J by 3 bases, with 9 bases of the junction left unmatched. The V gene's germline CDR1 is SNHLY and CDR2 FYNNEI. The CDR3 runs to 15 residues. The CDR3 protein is CASTQGAGVTDTQYF. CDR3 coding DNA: TGTGCCAGCACTCAAGGAGCGGGAGTAACAGATACGCAGTATTTT.

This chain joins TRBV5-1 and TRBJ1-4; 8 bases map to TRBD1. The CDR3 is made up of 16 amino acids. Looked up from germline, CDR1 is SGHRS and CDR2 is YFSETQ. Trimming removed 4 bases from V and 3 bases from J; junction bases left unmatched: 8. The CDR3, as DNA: TGCGCCAGCAGCCCGATACTGGGACAGGCTAATGAAAAACTGTTTTTT. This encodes CASSPILGQANEKLFF.

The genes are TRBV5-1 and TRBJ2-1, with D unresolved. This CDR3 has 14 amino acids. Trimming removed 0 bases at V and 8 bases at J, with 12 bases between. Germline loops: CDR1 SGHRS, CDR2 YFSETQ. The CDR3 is CASSLVGPADEQFF. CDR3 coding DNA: TGCGCCAGCAGCTTGGTTGGGCCCGCCGATGAGCAGTTCTTC. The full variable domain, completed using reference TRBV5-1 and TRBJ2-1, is KAGVTQTPRYLIKTRGQQVTLSCSPISGHRSVSWYQQTPGQGLQFLFEYFSETQRNKGNFPGRFSGRQFSNSRSEMNVSTLELGDSALYLCASSLVGPADEQFFGPGTRLTVL.

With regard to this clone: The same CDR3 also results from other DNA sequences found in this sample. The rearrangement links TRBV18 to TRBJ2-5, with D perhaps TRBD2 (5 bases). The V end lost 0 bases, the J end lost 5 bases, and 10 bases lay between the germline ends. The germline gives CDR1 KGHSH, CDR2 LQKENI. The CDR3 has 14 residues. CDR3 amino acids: CASSPPSRGETQYF. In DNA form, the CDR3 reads TGTGCCAGCTCACCACCGAGCCGAGGGGAGACCCAGTACTTC. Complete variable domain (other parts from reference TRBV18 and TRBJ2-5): NAGVMQNPRHLVRRRGQEARLRCSPMKGHSHVYWYRQLPEEGLKFMVYLQKENIIDESGMPKERFSAEFPKEGPSILRIQQVVRGDSAAYFCASSPPSRGETQYFGPGTRLLVL.

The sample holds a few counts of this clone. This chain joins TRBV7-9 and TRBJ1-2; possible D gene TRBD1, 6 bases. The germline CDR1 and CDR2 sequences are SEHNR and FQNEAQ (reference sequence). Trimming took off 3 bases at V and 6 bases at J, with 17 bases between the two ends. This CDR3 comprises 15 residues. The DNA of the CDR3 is TGTGCCAGCAGCTTGGGGTTAGGACAGCGAAATGGCTACACCTTC. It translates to CASSLGLGQRNGYTF.

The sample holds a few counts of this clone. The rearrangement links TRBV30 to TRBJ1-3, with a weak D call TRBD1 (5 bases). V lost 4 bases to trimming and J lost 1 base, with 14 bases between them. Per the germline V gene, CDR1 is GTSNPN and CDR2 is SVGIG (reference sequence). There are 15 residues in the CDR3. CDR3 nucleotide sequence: TGTGCCTGGACATTGGACATCTTATCTGGAAACACCATATATTTT. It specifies CAWTLDILSGNTIYF.

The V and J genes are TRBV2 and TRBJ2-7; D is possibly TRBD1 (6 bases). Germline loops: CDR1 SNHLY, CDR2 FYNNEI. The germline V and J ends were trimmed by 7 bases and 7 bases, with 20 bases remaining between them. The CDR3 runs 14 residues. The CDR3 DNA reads TGTGCCAGCATTCCACCCCGGGACACAGGGGAGCAGTACTTC. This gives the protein CASIPPRDTGEQYF.

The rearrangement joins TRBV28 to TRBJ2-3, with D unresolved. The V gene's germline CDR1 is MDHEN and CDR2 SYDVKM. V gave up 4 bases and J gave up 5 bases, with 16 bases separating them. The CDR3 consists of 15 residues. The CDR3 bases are TGTGCCAGCAGTTCATACAAGGTCCTAGGAGATACGCAGTATTTT. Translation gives CASSSYKVLGDTQYF.

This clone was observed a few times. The DNA of the CDR3 is TGTGCCAGCAGCCTCGGTGTCGGACAGAGCCTTGGGGCCCAGTACTTC. Amino acid sequence: CASSLGVGQSLGAQYF. This chain uses TRBV11-2 with TRBJ2-5; a possible D gene is TRBD1 (6 bases). Germline lookup yields CDR1 SGHAT and CDR2 FQNNGV. The V end was cut by 5 bases, the J end by 9 bases, with 25 bases between. The CDR3 totals 16 residues.